This is a list of T cell receptor beta chains from one sample in a study of follicular helper T cells after annual influenza vaccination. The table came from immunoSEQ multiplex PCR; TCRdb's copy has only in-frame clones and leaves some out. The table has 12,000 or so clones, around 80% seen once. The sample was CXCR5+ CD38- circulating T follicular helper cells from blood, taken on the day of influenza vaccination. These receptors were obtained from an adult who received the influenza vaccine. The CDR3 runs from the conserved cysteine through the conserved F or W. The D gene is left open where the match is weak. Size is stated for part of the rows, as once, few or many counts, or as a class when the clone is expanded.

j_call	d_call	clone_size	v_call	cdr3_aa	cdr3_nt
TRBJ2-7	NA	few	TRBV2	CASRVWPSSYEQYF	TGTGCCAGCAGGGTGTGGCCGAGCTCCTACGAGCAGTACTTC
TRBJ2-3	TRBD1	NA	TRBV2	CASRLGTGFITDTQYF	TGTGCCAGCAGACTCGGGACAGGGTTTATAACAGATACGCAGTATTTT
TRBJ1-1	NA	NA	TRBV18	CASSPLGQEAFF	TGTGCCAGCTCACCATTAGGACAGGAAGCTTTCTTT
TRBJ2-5	NA	NA	TRBV5-4	CASSLRGGETQYF	TGTGCCAGCAGCCTCCGGGGTGGGGAGACCCAGTACTTC
TRBJ2-3	NA	large	TRBV7-2	CASSPVADTQYF	TGTGCCAGCAGCCCCGTAGCAGATACGCAGTATTTT
TRBJ1-3	NA	NA	TRBV2	CAQSGRSGNTIYF	TGTGCCCAGTCAGGGAGATCTGGAAACACCATATATTTT
TRBJ1-3	NA	NA	TRBV30	CAWSVTGISGNTIYF	TGTGCCTGGAGTGTAACAGGGATCTCTGGAAACACCATATATTTT
TRBJ1-1	NA	NA	TRBV7-2	CASSWDGTEAFF	TGTGCCAGCAGCTGGGACGGGACTGAAGCTTTCTTT
TRBJ2-3	NA	NA	TRBV4-3	CASSPSSLADTQYF	TGCGCCAGCAGCCCCAGCTCGCTAGCAGATACGCAGTATTTT
TRBJ1-5	NA	once	TRBV5-5	CASSLRESNQPQHF	TGTGCCAGCAGCTTGAGGGAGAGCAATCAGCCCCAGCATTTT
TRBJ2-3	NA	NA	TRBV21-1	CARGRISTDTQYF	TGTGCCAGAGGTCGGATTAGCACAGATACGCAGTATTTT
TRBJ2-3	NA	NA	TRBV5-6	CASSLGPTDTQYF	TGTGCCAGCAGCTTAGGCCCGACAGATACGCAGTATTTT